Shown below are 24 T cell receptor beta chains from a single sample sequenced in a study of monozygotic twins with inflammatory bowel disease. TCRdb reprocessed the 5' RACE reads, keeping one entry per CDR3 protein, no DNA. Its clone listing holds under 150,000 distinct CDR3 sequences. The material sequenced was blood. The receptors derive from a human donor with ulcerative colitis or Crohn's disease, or a healthy co-twin of an affected twin (not recorded which).

The chain has TRBV18 and TRBJ2-7; TCRdb returns TRBD1, unconfirmable since there is no DNA. This CDR3 spans 15 amino acids. Germline CDR1 reads KGHSH; CDR2 reads LQKENI. CDR3 in amino acids: CASSRGTGEIYEQYF. The variable domain in full, completed from reference TRBV18 and TRBJ2-7, reads NAGVMQNPRHLVRRRGQEARLRCSPMKGHSHVYWYRQLPEEGLKFMVYLQKENIIDESGMPKERFSAEFPKEGPSILRIQQVVRGDSAAYFCASSRGTGEIYEQYFGPGTRLTVT.

This chain connects TRBV5-5 to TRBJ2-1; TCRdb indicates TRBD2, and absent DNA this call remains unverified. The CDR3 is 16 amino acids. Germline assignment: CDR1 SGHKS and CDR2 YYEKEE (reference sequence). This chain's CDR3 is CASSLGASLTYNEQFF. Together with reference TRBV5-5 and TRBJ2-1, the CDR3 gives the full variable domain: DAGVTQSPTHLIKTRGQQVTLRCSPISGHKSVSWYQQVLGQGPQFIFQYYEKEERGRGNFPDRFSARQFPNYSSELNVNALLLGDSALYLCASSLGASLTYNEQFFGPGTRLTVL.

This chain connects TRBV4-3 to TRBJ1-1; TCRdb's D call of TRBD1 is untestable without DNA. The CDR3 is 16 amino acids. The germline gives CDR1 LGHNA, CDR2 YSLEER. CDR3 sequence: CASSQDRATRGTEAFF.

The J gene is TRBJ2-7, the V gene TRBV7-8; TCRdb's assignment of TRBD1 cannot be checked, as there is no DNA. CDR1 is SGHVS, CDR2 FQNEAQ, per germline. This CDR3 contains 14 residues. CDR3 protein: CASSSTTGVYEQYF.

The chain recombines TRBV5-6 with TRBJ2-7. The CDR3 contains 13 residues. In germline, CDR1 is SGHDT, CDR2 YYEEEE. The CDR3 sequence is CASSFQGSYEQYF.

This chain uses TRBV7-2 with TRBJ1-5; TCRdb reports TRBD1, a call that lacks DNA to check it against. The CDR3 runs to 16 residues. CDR1 is SGHTA and CDR2 is FQGNSA in the germline V gene. CDR3 protein: CASSFTGGYSNQPQHF.

J is TRBJ2-2 and V is TRBV4-2. The CDR3 consists of 17 residues. CDR1 LGHNA and CDR2 YNFKEQ come from the germline V gene. CDR3 in amino acids: CASSQDWLILNTGELFF.

The chain employs TRBV27 and TRBJ1-2; TCRdb's D call of TRBD1 is untestable without DNA. Germline V CDR1 and CDR2: MNHEY, SMNVEV (reference sequence). The CDR3 totals 15 residues. This CDR3 reads CASSLFVGDSYGYTF.

The V call is TRBV7-9, the J call TRBJ2-1; as DNA is missing, the TRBD1 call by TCRdb cannot be tested. The CDR3 extends over 12 amino acids. Germline V gene sequence: CDR1 SEHNR, CDR2 FQNEAQ (reference sequence). CDR3 region: CASSLTGVEQFF.

The J gene is TRBJ1-5, the V gene TRBV5-1; the D call from TCRdb, TRBD1, cannot be confirmed without DNA. The CDR3 length is 15 residues. Germline V CDR1 and CDR2: SGHRS, YFSETQ. CDR3 residues: CASSLGQGMSQPQHF.

The chain links TRBV20-1 to TRBJ2-3; as DNA is missing, the TRBD1 call by TCRdb cannot be tested. Looked up from germline, CDR1 is DFQATT and CDR2 is SNEGSKA (reference sequence). The CDR3 contains 15 residues. The CDR3 reads CSAGGDRGRTDTQYF.

The rearrangement links TRBV5-1 to TRBJ2-1; no DNA is available, so the TRBD1 call from TCRdb remains unchecked. The CDR3 has 14 amino acids. Germline CDR1 and CDR2: SGHRS and YFSETQ. The CDR3 region is CASSSGTGNNEQFF.

V usage is TRBV12-3 or TRBV12-4 and J usage is TRBJ1-2; TCRdb picks TRBD1, but there is no DNA to check that call. The CDR3 runs to 13 residues. The CDR3 sequence: CASSLFRGRGYTF.

The chain uses TRBV4-3 and TRBJ2-7. The CDR3 spans 15 residues. Germline-derived CDR1 and CDR2 are LGHNA and YSLEER. This CDR3 reads CASSQGHMGTYEQYF.

The chain has TRBV18 and TRBJ2-6; TCRdb's D call of TRBD1 is untestable without DNA. In germline, CDR1 is KGHSH, CDR2 LQKENI. This CDR3 is 20 amino acids long. The CDR3 reads CASSPYETGFGSSGANVLTF.

The genes are TRBV10-3 and TRBJ2-2; as DNA is missing, the TRBD2 call by TCRdb cannot be tested. In germline, CDR1 is ENHRY, CDR2 SYGVKD. The CDR3 is 15 amino acids. CDR3 amino acids: CAISPCGENTGELFF.

This chain uses TRBV19 with TRBJ2-7; TCRdb outputs TRBD1, but without DNA this stays unchecked. This CDR3 is 12 amino acids long. In germline, CDR1 is LNHDA, CDR2 SQIVND (reference sequence). The CDR3 loop reads CASMGGSYEQYF.

V gene TRBV5-1 combines with J gene TRBJ2-6; the TRBD1 assignment by TCRdb is unverifiable without DNA. This CDR3 comprises 15 residues. CDR1 SGHRS and CDR2 YFSETQ come from the germline V gene. The CDR3 is CASSQQGSGANVLTF. Drawing the rest from reference TRBV5-1 and TRBJ2-6, the complete variable domain is KAGVTQTPRYLIKTRGQQVTLSCSPISGHRSVSWYQQTPGQGLQFLFEYFSETQRNKGNFPGRFSGRQFSNSRSEMNVSTLELGDSALYLCASSQQGSGANVLTFGAGSRLTVL.

The rearrangement uses TRBV3-1 and TRBJ2-1; without DNA, the TCRdb call of TRBD2 cannot be checked. The CDR3 runs 20 residues. Germline V gives CDR1 LGHDT, CDR2 YNNKEL (reference sequence). The CDR3 spells CASSQEVTVGLAGVINEQFF.

The chain carries TRBV6-5 and TRBJ2-5; TCRdb proposes TRBD2, but this gene call is untestable without DNA. The CDR3 is 16 residues long. In germline, CDR1 is MNHEY, CDR2 SVGAGI. This chain's CDR3 is CASSYSEAGGFKTQYF.

The chain couples TRBV15 to TRBJ1-2. Germline CDR1 is LNHNV and CDR2 is YYDKDF (reference sequence). The CDR3 has 12 residues. CDR3 region: CATSRPRDGYTF.

V is TRBV5-1 and J is TRBJ2-3; TCRdb outputs TRBD2, but without DNA this stays unchecked. This CDR3 has 17 amino acids. Germline lookup yields CDR1 SGHRS and CDR2 YFSETQ. The CDR3 is CASSLVGPLLNTDTQYF.

This chain connects TRBV20-1 to TRBJ1-1; TCRdb selects TRBD1, and the lack of DNA leaves this call unchecked. Germline-derived CDR1 and CDR2 are DFQATT and SNEGSKA (reference sequence). The CDR3 has 15 residues. CDR3 loop: CSARDVGGGDTEAFF.

The chain couples TRBV29-1 to TRBJ1-2; TCRdb indicates TRBD1, and absent DNA this call remains unverified. The CDR3 contains 14 residues. Germline-derived CDR1 and CDR2 are SQVTM and ANQGSEA. The CDR3 sequence is CSVERRDRTYGYTF.